What follows are 15 T cell receptor beta chains derived from one specimen sequenced in a study of Ad26.COV2.S vaccination and SARS-CoV-2 variants. Specified treatment: roughly 20 received Ad26.COV2.S at low or high dose, single or two shots; a few received placebo; per-sample allocation not given. It was on day 63 after the first vaccine or placebo injection that samples were taken. TCRdb keeps only in-frame clones here, not all; method: immunoSEQ multiplex PCR. The table lists about 350,000 clones, around 88% of them singletons. The sequencing used peripheral blood, collected in a trial of Ad26.COV2.S vaccine versus placebo. The receptor source for this set is a person between 18 and 65 years old who received the Ad26.COV2.S COVID-19 vaccine or a placebo.

The V and J genes are TRBV5-1 and TRBJ2-2; the D call may be TRBD1 or TRBD2 (6 bases each). The CDR3 length is 15 residues. Trimming removed 2 bases at V and 3 bases at J, with 11 bases between. Germline V lookup: CDR1 SGHRS, CDR2 YFSETQ. This chain's CDR3 is CASSLGGTDTGELFF. Written as DNA, the CDR3 is TGCGCCAGCAGCTTAGGGGGGACCGACACCGGGGAGCTGTTTTTT.

Comment on this clone: At one boundary the junction diverges from the germline segment, which might be a read error. CDR3 nucleotides: TGTGCCACCAGTGTTTTGGGAAGAGCGGGAGCTTTCTTT. Amino acid sequence: CATSVLGRAGAFF. This chain uses TRBV24-1 with TRBJ1-1, with no clear D. Germline V lookup: CDR1 KGHDR, CDR2 SFDVKD. This CDR3 is built from 13 residues.

V and J are TRBV7-8 and TRBJ1-2; D may be TRBD1 (5 bases). This CDR3 contains 15 residues. The V gene lost 5 bases and the J gene lost 4 bases, with 17 bases spanning the gap. Germline CDR1 is SGHVS and CDR2 is FQNEAQ. CDR3 sequence (DNA): TGTGCCAGCAGCCTAACCCGAGGGGTCTCCTATGGCTACACCTTC. This translates into CASSLTRGVSYGYTF.

This chain connects TRBV19 to TRBJ1-5; D is unclear. With 5 bases removed from V and 2 bases from J, the gap between germline ends came to 16 bases. Per the germline V gene, CDR1 is LNHDA and CDR2 is SQIVND (reference sequence). The CDR3 totals 16 residues. CDR3 residues: CASSARLGVGNQPQHF. CDR3 bases: TGTGCCAGTAGTGCCAGACTCGGGGTTGGCAATCAGCCCCAGCATTTT.

V usage is TRBV9 and J usage is TRBJ2-1; D remains ambiguous. The CDR3 contains 13 residues. Germline V gene lookup returns CDR1 SGDLS and CDR2 YYNGEE. Trimming took off 3 bases at V and 0 bases at J, with 4 bases between the two ends. The CDR3 loop is CASSASSYNEQFF. The CDR3 DNA reads as TGTGCCAGCAGCGCCTCCTCCTACAATGAGCAGTTCTTC.

Regarding this clone: The sample holds other DNA sequences that translate to the same CDR3. The chain joins TRBV19 to TRBJ2-7; no definite D call. This CDR3 contains 13 residues. CDR1 is LNHDA, CDR2 SQIVND, per germline (reference sequence). V was cut by 1 base and J by 0 bases, with 4 bases left in between. The CDR3 spells CASSIADSYEQYF. DNA of the CDR3: TGTGCCAGTAGTATAGCGGACTCCTACGAGCAGTACTTC.

This rearrangement joins TRBV7-2 to TRBJ1-2, with D perhaps TRBD1 (6 bases). Trimming pared 7 bases from V and 4 bases from J, leaving 19 bases between. Germline assignment: CDR1 SGHTA and CDR2 FQGNSA. The CDR3 contains 15 residues. The DNA of the CDR3 is TGTGCCAGCACCCCGGAGCAGGGGCTAGGCTATGGCTACACCTTC. It encodes CASTPEQGLGYGYTF.

This clone was observed a single time. This chain links TRBV28 with TRBJ2-2, with TRBD2 matching 10 bases. Unmatched junction bases numbered 5, after V lost 2 bases and J lost 5 bases. From germline, CDR1 is MDHEN and CDR2 SYDVKM. The CDR3 covers 16 residues. CDR3 amino acids: CASSLQREGRTGELFF. The CDR3 region has the DNA TGTGCCAGCAGTTTACAGCGGGAGGGAAGAACCGGGGAGCTGTTTTTT.

The chain recombines TRBV7-2 with TRBJ2-3, with 13 bases that match TRBD2. V trimming: 4 bases; J trimming: 6 bases; junction bases outside the gene matches: 4. CDR3 size: 15 residues. The germline V gene encodes CDR1 SGHTA and CDR2 FQGNSA. Here the CDR3 DNA reads TGTGCCAGCAGCTGGACTAGCGGGGGCCAGGATACGCAGTATTTT. Encoded protein: CASSWTSGGQDTQYF.

This chain uses TRBV5-4 with TRBJ2-6; D call uncertain. The CDR3 loop spans 15 amino acids. CDR1 SGHNT and CDR2 YYREEE come from the germline V gene (reference sequence). Between the trimmed V and J ends, which lost 3 bases and 1 base, there was a span of 8 bases. CDR3: CASSYGQSGANVLTF. In DNA form, the CDR3 reads TGTGCCAGCAGCTATGGCCAATCTGGGGCCAACGTCCTGACTTTC.

The chain links TRBV28 to TRBJ2-7, with 9 bases matching TRBD1. Looked up from germline, CDR1 is MDHEN and CDR2 is SYDVKM. The length of the CDR3 is 14 residues. V lost 5 bases, J lost 3 bases, and 5 bases stayed unmatched. The DNA of the CDR3 is TGTGCCAGCAGTAGACAGGGGGTTTTCTACGAGCAGTACTTC. Its translation: CASSRQGVFYEQYF. Variable domain in full (rest from reference TRBV28 and TRBJ2-7): DVKVTQSSRYLVKRTGEKVFLECVQDMDHENMFWYRQDPGLGLRLIYFSYDVKMKEKGDIPEGYSVSREKKERFSLILESASTNQTSMYLCASSRQGVFYEQYFGPGTRLTVT.

This chain uses TRBV5-4 with TRBJ2-7; D might be TRBD1 (6 bases). Germline-derived CDR1 and CDR2 are SGHNT and YYREEE (reference sequence). V lost 0 bases to trimming and J lost 3 bases, with 7 bases between them. The CDR3 contains 13 residues. This CDR3 reads CASSLGQDYEQYF. The CDR3, as DNA: TGTGCCAGCAGCTTGGGACAGGACTACGAGCAGTACTTC.

The V call is TRBV27, the J call TRBJ2-6; D gene uncertain. V lost 0 bases and J lost 0, with 9 bases in between. Germline CDR1 MNHEY, CDR2 SMNVEV (reference sequence). CDR3 size: 17 residues. This CDR3 reads CASSLSVVGSGANVLTF. CDR3 sequence (DNA): TGTGCCAGCAGTTTATCGGTGGTGGGCTCTGGGGCCAACGTCCTGACTTTC.

This chain uses TRBV6-2 or TRBV6-3 with TRBJ2-7, with 10 bases identical to TRBD2. From germline, CDR1 is MNHEY and CDR2 SVGEGT. This CDR3 region has 15 residues. The V gene end was trimmed by 2 bases and the J gene end by 4 bases; junction bases not matched to a gene: 5. This CDR3 reads CASSYATSGVYEQYF. Written as DNA, the CDR3 is TGTGCCAGCAGTTACGCCACTAGCGGGGTTTACGAGCAGTACTTC.

The chain couples TRBV5-1 to TRBJ2-7, with TRBD2 matching over 8 bases. This CDR3 is built from 15 residues. V shed 1 base and J 4 bases; nucleotides not matched to a gene: 7. Germline V gene sequence: CDR1 SGHRS, CDR2 YFSETQ. CDR3 DNA sequence: TGCGCCAGCAGCTTGACTAGCGGAGAATTTTACGAGCAGTACTTC. It is translated as CASSLTSGEFYEQYF.